The source of this T cell receptor beta chain is a study of blood T cell repertoires in COVID-19 (dated by TCRdb to about 2020). Broadly, across the study: Samples from collaborators originated in the United States, Italy and Spain and spanned both the acute and convalescent phases of COVID-19. The material from the prospective study consisted of cDNA or gDNA derived from T cells, B-cell-depleted T cells, or PBMCs. Subjects who had been exposed to COVID-19, were actively infected with it, or had recovered from it provided the deeply sampled blood TCRbeta repertoires that made up the dataset. The repertoires were made available in a free public database intended to serve as a resource for research on the immune response to SARS-CoV-2. HLA class I and class II types, where available, came from metadata supplied by the sample provider rather than from assay-based typing. A de-identified subject ID, COVID-19 status, age in years and sex were almost always included in the sample metadata. The samples were drawn from the first 160 participants of the ongoing ImmuneRACE study and from 1,254 subjects provided by 6 global collaborators. Broader findings and caveats from the paper: The amount of clinical and demographic metadata varied by source and participant and was provided uncurated.

The immunoSEQ Assay, a bias-controlled multiplex PCR, was used to amplify TCRbeta CDR3 regions from genomic DNA. On the authors' methods: The number of nucleated cells in each sample was estimated from the amplification of reference gene primers within the assay. To quantify the absolute abundance of each unique TCRbeta CDR3 rearrangement, sequence reads were collapsed and filtered. For each sample, productive Simpson clonality was calculated as the square root of Simpson's diversity index across productive rearrangements. The table was pulled from immuneACCESS by TCRdb, which kept in-frame rearrangements only. Such tables lose some clones; where checked, under half of the loss comes from unresolved V genes, and the rest has no known cause. V and J calls and clone size are copied from that table; D and trimming were computed from the DNA. Here the sample has 250,000 to 300,000 clones; approximately 88% occur a single time. The top ten clones comprise approximately 1% of the sample.

This clone was detected only once. Its recognized antigen is unknown. Nothing much larger sits one base from this clone, and base qualities are not available. The germline V gene yields SGHDT for CDR1 and YYEEEE for CDR2. The CDR3, cysteine through phenylalanine, is 15 amino acids long. Only the CDR3 DNA stays, 45 bases, in frame from base 1. The trim is 0 bases for V and 4 bases for J, with a gap of 12 bases between the germline ends. In the prospective study, participants were roughly 18 to 95 years old, resided in 24 geographic areas of the United States, and were enrolled through a virtual design. Cohort assignment in the prospective study relied on participant-reported clinical history from a screening survey and a study questionnaire. Recovered participants in ImmuneRACE Cohort 3 were defined by two consecutive negative NP/OP PCR tests, clearance by a healthcare professional, or resolution of symptoms. Mobile phlebotomists in the prospective study collected whole blood, serum and a nasopharyngeal or oropharyngeal swab from every participant. Over a roughly two-month period, participants in the prospective study had the option of providing additional blood draws and questionnaires. Before DNA extraction, prospective study blood samples were shipped either frozen or at room temperature.

The rearrangement combines TRBV5-6 with TRBJ2-3, with no confidently assigned D gene. The material sequenced was PBMCs or T cells enriched from blood (not recorded which). This clonotype was obtained from a woman aged 30 to 39 who had recovered from COVID-19. The nucleotide sequence is given as TGTGCCAGCAGCTTGGAACCCAGTTTTTCAGATACGCAGTATTTT. It translates as CASSLEPSFSDTQYF. The CDR3 plus the reference TRBV5-6 and TRBJ2-3 genes for the other parts give the full variable domain: DAGVTQSPTHLIKTRGQQVTLRCSPKSGHDTVSWYQQALGQGPQFIFQYYEEEERQRGNFPDRFSGHQFPNYSSELNVNALLLGDSALYLCASSLEPSFSDTQYFGPGTRLTVL.